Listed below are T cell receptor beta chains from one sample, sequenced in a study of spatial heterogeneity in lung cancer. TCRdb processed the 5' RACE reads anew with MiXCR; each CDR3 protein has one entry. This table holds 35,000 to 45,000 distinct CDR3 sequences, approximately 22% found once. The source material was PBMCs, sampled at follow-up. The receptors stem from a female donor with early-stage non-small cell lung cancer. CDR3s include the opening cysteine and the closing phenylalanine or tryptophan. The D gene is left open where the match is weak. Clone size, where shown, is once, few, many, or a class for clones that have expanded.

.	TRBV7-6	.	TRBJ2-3	TGTGCCAGCAGCCCCAGCCCCCCCCGAGGTGGCACAGATACGCAGTATTTT	CASSPSPPRGGTDTQYF
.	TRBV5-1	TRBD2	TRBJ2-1	TGCGCCAGCAGCTTGATTAGCGGGGTCTCCTACAATGAGCAGTTCTTC	CASSLISGVSYNEQFF
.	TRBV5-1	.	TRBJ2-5	TGCGCCAGCAGCTTGGAGGCGGGGCTGCAAGAGACCCAGTACTTC	CASSLEAGLQETQYF
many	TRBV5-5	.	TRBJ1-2	TGTGCCAGCAGACGTGACAGTAACTATGGCTACACCTTC	CASRRDSNYGYTF
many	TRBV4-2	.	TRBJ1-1	TGTGCCAGCCGAGGCCAACTGAACACTGAAGCTTTCTTT	CASRGQLNTEAFF
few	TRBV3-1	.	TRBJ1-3	TGTGCCAGCAGCCAAGATATCAGCTCTGGAAACACCATATATTTT	CASSQDISSGNTIYF
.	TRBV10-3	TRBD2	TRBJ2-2	TGTGCCATCAGAACTACTAGCGGCTTAGGGACCGGGGAGCTGTTTTTT	CAIRTTSGLGTGELFF
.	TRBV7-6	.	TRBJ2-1	TGTGCCAGCAGCTTAATATCTTCGGTCGAACCGGGAGTTTACAATGAGCAGTTCTTC	CASSLISSVEPGVYNEQFF
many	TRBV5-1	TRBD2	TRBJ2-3	TGCGCCAGCAGCAAGGGACTAGCGGGGGGCGGAGATACGCAGTATTTT	CASSKGLAGGGDTQYF
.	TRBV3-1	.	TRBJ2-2	TGTGCCAGCAGCCAAGTAGCAAGCGCCGGGGAGCTGTTTTTT	CASSQVASAGELFF
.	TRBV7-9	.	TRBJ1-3	TGTGCCAGCAGCTTAGCGGACAGTGTCTCTGGAAACACCATATATTTT	CASSLADSVSGNTIYF
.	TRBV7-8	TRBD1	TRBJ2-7	TGTGCCAGCAGCCTAACAGGGGTGGGCTACGAGCAGTACTTC	CASSLTGVGYEQYF
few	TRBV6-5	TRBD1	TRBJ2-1	TGTGCCAGCAGTCCGGGGACAGCCCGCTCGAAGCAGTTCTTC	CASSPGTARSKQFF
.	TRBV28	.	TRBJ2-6	TGTGCCAGCAGTAGAGGGTCTGGGGCCAACGTCCTGACTTTC	CASSRGSGANVLTF
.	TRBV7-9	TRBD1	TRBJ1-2	TGTGCCAGCAGCCCTCCGACAGGGACGGATGGCTACACCTTC	CASSPPTGTDGYTF
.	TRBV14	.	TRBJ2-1	TGTGCCAGCAGCCAAGATTGGCCGCGAGGGGCCCTCTACAATGAGCAGTTCTTC	CASSQDWPRGALYNEQFF
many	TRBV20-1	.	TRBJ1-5	TGCAGTGCTAGTCCAACTCTGGGGACTCAGCCCCAGCATTTT	CSASPTLGTQPQHF
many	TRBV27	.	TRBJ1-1	TGTGCCAGCAGTTCGGCACAGCTGAACACTGAAGCTTTCTTT	CASSSAQLNTEAFF
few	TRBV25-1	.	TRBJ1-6	TGTGCCAGCAGTGAATTACACAAGTCACCCCTCCACTTT	CASSELHKSPLHF
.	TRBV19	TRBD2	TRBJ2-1	TGTGCCAGTCCCCATAGCGGGAGAGGGAATGAGCAGTTCTTC	CASPHSGRGNEQFF
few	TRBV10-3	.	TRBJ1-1	TGTGCCATCTCCCCAGGGAACACTGAAGCTTTCTTT	CAISPGNTEAFF
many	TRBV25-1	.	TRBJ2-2	TGTGCCAGCAGTGATAGGTACGCCGGGGAGCTGTTTTTT	CASSDRYAGELFF
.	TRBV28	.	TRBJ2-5	TGTGCCAGCAATCTAATCGCAGGGGCCCAAATCGACCAAGAGACCCAGTACTTC	CASNLIAGAQIDQETQYF
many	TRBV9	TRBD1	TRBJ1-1	TGTGCCAGCAGCGTAGATCCAGGGGGGAACACTGAAGCTTTCTTT	CASSVDPGGNTEAFF
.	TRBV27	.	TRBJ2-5	TGTGCCAGCAGTTTCTCAAACACAGAACAACAAGAGACCCAGTACTTC	CASSFSNTEQQETQYF
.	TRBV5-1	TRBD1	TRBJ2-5	TGCGCCAGCAGCCTCGGGACAGGAGCTCAAGAGACCCAGTACTTC	CASSLGTGAQETQYF
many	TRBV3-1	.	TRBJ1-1	TGTGCCAGCAGACAGGACGGTGTAACTGAAGCTTTCTTT	CASRQDGVTEAFF